The clone carrying this T cell receptor (beta chain) came up once. Clinical history reported by participants formed the basis on which cohorts were assigned. This CDR3 contains 12 residues. CDR1 and CDR2 from the germline V gene are MDHEN and SYDVKM. J gave up 8 bases and V 7 bases, and 7 bases lay outside the gene matches. This specimen comes from a study of blood T cell repertoires in COVID-19. Overall study: PBMCs, B-cell-depleted T cells, or T cells were the source of the cDNA or gDNA that made up the material.

The method was immunoSEQ multiplex PCR; TCRdb's version includes in-frame clones alone and lacks a portion of them. The repertoire holds hundreds of thousands of clones, approximately 86% seen once, with 0.8% to 1% in the top ten. The sample was PBMCs or T cells enriched from blood (not recorded which). This receptor was taken from a young woman who had recovered from COVID-19. This chain connects TRBV28 to TRBJ1-2, with 7 bases aligning to TRBD1. CDR3: CASTKGARGYTF. CDR3 DNA sequence: TGTGCCAGCACCAAGGGGGCGCGAGGCTACACCTTC.